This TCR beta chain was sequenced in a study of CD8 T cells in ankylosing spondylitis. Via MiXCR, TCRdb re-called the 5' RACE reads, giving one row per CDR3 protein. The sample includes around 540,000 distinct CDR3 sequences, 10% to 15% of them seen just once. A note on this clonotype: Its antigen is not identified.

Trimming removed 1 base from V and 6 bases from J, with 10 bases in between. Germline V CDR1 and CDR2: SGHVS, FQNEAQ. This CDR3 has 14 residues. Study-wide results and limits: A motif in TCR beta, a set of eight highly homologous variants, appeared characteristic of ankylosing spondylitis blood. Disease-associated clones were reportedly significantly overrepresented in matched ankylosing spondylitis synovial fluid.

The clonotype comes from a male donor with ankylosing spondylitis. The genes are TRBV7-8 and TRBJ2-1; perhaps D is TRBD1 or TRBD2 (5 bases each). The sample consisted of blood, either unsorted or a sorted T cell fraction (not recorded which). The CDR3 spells CASSLVPGRNEQFF. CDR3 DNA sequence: TGTGCCAGCAGCTTAGTCCCGGGGCGCAATGAGCAGTTCTTC.